Listed here is a single T cell receptor beta chain. Deletions cut 4 bases from V and 7 bases from J, with 7 bases between. This CDR3 has 11 amino acids. This sample stems from a study of blood T cell repertoires in COVID-19. Looking at the study overall: Samples taken during acute and convalescent COVID-19 were collected in the United States, Italy and Spain. In each case, the material was cDNA or gDNA derived from T cells, B-cell-depleted T cells, or PBMCs.

In the source study's methods: Reference gene primer amplification gave nucleated cell count estimates. Libraries were prepared by immunoSEQ multiplex PCR; TCRdb keeps only in-frame clonotypes and omits some of them. V and J calls and clone size are given by that table; D and trimming were obtained from the DNA. The table lists 120,000 or so clones, roughly 87% of them singletons. The rearrangement uses TRBV12-3 or TRBV12-4 and TRBJ1-2; maybe TRBD1 (5 bases). The sequenced material came from peripheral blood. The clonotype originates from a human donor in a cohort sampled during active COVID-19. CDR3 DNA: TGTGCCAGCAGTTGGGGGGTTGGCTACACCTTC. Translated, it gives CASSWGVGYTF.